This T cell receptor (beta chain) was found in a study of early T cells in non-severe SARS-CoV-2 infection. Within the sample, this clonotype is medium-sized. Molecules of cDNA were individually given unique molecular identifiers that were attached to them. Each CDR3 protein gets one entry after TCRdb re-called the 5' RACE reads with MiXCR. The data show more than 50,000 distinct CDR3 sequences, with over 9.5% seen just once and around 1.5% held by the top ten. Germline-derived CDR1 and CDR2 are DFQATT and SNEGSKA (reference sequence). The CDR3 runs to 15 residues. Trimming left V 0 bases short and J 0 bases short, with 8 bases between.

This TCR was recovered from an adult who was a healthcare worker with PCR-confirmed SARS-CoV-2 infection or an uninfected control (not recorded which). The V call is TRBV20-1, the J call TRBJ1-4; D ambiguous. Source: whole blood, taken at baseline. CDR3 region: CSARDPAPTNEKLFF. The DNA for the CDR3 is TGCAGTGCTAGAGATCCGGCGCCAACTAATGAAAAACTGTTTTTT.